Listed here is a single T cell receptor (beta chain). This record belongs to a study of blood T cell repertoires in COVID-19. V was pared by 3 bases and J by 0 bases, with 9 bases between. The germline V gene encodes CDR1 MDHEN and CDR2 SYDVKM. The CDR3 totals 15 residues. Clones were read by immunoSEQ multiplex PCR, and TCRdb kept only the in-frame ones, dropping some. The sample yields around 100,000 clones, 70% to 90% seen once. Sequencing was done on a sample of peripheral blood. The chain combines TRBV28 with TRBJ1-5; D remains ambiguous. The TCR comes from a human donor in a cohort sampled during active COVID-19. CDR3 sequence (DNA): TGTGCCAGCAGTTTCGTCGGGGTTAGCAATCAGCCCCAGCATTTT. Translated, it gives CASSFVGVSNQPQHF.